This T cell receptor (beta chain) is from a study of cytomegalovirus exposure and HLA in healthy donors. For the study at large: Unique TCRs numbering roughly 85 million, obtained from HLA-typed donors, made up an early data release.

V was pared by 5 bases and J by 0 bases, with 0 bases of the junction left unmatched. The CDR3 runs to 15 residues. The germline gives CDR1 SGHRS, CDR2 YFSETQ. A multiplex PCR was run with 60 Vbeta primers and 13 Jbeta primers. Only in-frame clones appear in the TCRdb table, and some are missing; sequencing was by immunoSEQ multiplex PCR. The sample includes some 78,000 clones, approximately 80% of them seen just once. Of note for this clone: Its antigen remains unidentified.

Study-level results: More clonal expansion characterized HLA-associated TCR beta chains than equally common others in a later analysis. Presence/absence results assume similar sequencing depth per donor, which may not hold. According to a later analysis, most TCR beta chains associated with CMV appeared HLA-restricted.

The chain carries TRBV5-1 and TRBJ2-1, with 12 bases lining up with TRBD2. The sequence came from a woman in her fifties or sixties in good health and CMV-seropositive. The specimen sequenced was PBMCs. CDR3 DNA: TGCGCCAGCAGGACTAGCGGGAGCTCCTACAATGAGCAGTTCTTC. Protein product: CASRTSGSSYNEQFF. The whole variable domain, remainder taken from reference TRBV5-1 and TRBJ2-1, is KAGVTQTPRYLIKTRGQQVTLSCSPISGHRSVSWYQQTPGQGLQFLFEYFSETQRNKGNFPGRFSGRQFSNSRSEMNVSTLELGDSALYLCASRTSGSSYNEQFFGPGTRLTVL.